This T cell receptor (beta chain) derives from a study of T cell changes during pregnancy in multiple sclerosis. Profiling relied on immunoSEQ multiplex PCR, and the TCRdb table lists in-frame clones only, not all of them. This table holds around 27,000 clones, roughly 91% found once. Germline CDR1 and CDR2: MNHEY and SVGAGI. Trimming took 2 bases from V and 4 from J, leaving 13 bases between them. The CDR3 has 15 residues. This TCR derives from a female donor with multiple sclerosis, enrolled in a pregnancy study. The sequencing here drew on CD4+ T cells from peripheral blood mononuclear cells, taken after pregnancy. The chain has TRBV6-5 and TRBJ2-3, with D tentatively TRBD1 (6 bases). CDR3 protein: CASSYRDNPPDTQYF. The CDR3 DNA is TGTGCCAGCAGTTACCGGGACAACCCCCCAGATACGCAGTATTTT.